The clone carrying this T cell receptor (beta chain) was recorded a few times. The target antigen is unknown. The source of the sample is a study of T-cell memory formation after mild COVID-19. Overall study context: TCR clusters largely stayed donor specific.

TCRdb reprocessed the 5' RACE reads with MiXCR, giving one entry per CDR3 protein. The sample lists 550,000 to 700,000 distinct CDR3 sequences; 17% were seen once. Whole-study results and caveats: Among clones contracting day 15 to 85, CD4/CD8 was balanced, whereas later expanders leaned CD4+. Second-wave clones that peaked on day 37 lacked confirmed SARS-CoV-2 specificity.

This CDR3 is 15 amino acids long. Germline CDR1 SGDLS, CDR2 YYNGEE. Trimming took 0 bases from V and 3 from J; bases not matched to a gene: 4. The chain joins TRBV9 to TRBJ2-7, with 9 bases identical to TRBD1. Source material: PBMCs or a T cell subset sorted from them (not recorded which). This receptor was taken from an adult woman who had mild COVID-19 (a few samples of this study predate the infection). Cell type and time point are not known. CDR3 sequence: CASSVEPGQGYEQYF. CDR3 sequence (DNA): TGTGCCAGCAGCGTAGAACCGGGACAGGGCTACGAGCAGTACTTC. Supplemented by reference TRBV9 and TRBJ2-7, the full variable domain reads DSGVTQTPKHLITATGQRVTLRCSPRSGDLSVYWYQQSLDQGLQFLIQYYNGEERAKGNILERFSAQQFPDLHSELNLSSLELGDSALYFCASSVEPGQGYEQYFGPGTRLTVT.